This T cell receptor (beta chain) was obtained from a study of T cell repertoires in ileal Crohn's disease. About the research overall: Roughly 40% were active smokers at surgery; median disease duration was roughly 7.9 years. About half of patients got postoperative therapy: around 10 thiopurines, approximately 17 anti-TNF.

Notes on this clone: The antigen is not known.

TCRdb keeps only in-frame clones here, not all; method: immunoSEQ multiplex PCR. The profile shows 5,500 to 7,000 clones, about 80% of them singletons. Trimming at V came to 8 bases and at J to 3 bases, leaving 4 bases not matched to a gene. Germline CDR1 MDHEN, CDR2 SYDVKM. CDR3 length equals 13 residues. Study-wide findings and caveats: All patients with clonality above 26.8% had endoscopic recurrence. Mucosal expansions were suggested to be mainly CD8 T cells.

The source is an adult with Crohn's disease. The V gene is TRBV28, the J gene TRBJ1-5; TRBD1 aligns across 7 bases. The material sequenced was ileal tissue. The DNA for the CDR3 is TGTGCCAGCCTGGGGACAGTCAATCAGCCCCAGCATTTT. Translating gives CASLGTVNQPQHF.